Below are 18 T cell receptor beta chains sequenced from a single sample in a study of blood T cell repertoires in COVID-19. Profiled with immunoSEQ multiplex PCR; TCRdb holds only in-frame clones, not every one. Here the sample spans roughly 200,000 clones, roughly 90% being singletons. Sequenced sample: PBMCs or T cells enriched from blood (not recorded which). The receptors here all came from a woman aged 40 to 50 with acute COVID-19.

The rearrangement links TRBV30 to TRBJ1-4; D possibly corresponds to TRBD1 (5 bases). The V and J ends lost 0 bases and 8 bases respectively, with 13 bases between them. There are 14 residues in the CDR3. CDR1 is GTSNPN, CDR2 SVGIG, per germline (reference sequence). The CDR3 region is CAWSVPRVREKLFF. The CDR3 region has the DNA TGTGCCTGGAGTGTACCCAGGGTCAGGGAAAAACTGTTTTTT.

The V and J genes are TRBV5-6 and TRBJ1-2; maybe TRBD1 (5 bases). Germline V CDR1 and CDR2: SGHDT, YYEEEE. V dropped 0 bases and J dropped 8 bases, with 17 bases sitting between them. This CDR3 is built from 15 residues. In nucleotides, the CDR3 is TGTGCCAGCAGCTTGGGGGCGGGGGTCGGTAGAGGCTACACCTTC. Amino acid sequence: CASSLGAGVGRGYTF.

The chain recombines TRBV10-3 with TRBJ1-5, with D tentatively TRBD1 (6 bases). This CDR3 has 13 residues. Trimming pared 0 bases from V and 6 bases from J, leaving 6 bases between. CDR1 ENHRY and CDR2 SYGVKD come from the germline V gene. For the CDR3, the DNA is TGTGCCATCAGTGAGTCGGGGGCTCAGCCCCAGCATTTT. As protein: CAISESGAQPQHF.

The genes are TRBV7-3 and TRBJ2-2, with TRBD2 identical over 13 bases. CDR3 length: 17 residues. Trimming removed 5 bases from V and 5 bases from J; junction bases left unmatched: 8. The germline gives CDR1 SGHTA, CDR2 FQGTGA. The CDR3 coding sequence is TGTGCCAGCAGCCCACCAGGACTAGCGGGGGTTACCGGGGAGCTGTTTTTT. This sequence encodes CASSPPGLAGVTGELFF.

The CDR3 region has the DNA TGTGCCAGCAGTGGATGGACGGGAACGAACTATGGCTACACCTTC. This sequence encodes CASSGWTGTNYGYTF. The chain has TRBV25-1 and TRBJ1-2, with no clear D. The CDR3 sequence is 15 residues long. Germline loops: CDR1 MGHDK, CDR2 SYGVNS. Trimming removed 4 bases at V and 2 bases at J, with 14 bases between.

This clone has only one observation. CDR3 in amino acids: CASSPGGEQFF. As DNA, the CDR3 is TGTGCCAGCAGCCCAGGAGGTGAGCAGTTCTTC. This chain joins TRBV3-1 (or the pseudogene TRBV3-2) and TRBJ2-1, with D perhaps TRBD2 (5 bases). CDR1 is LGHDT and CDR2 is YNNKEL in the germline V gene (reference sequence). Trimming pared 4 bases from V and 9 bases from J, leaving 7 bases between. This CDR3 region has 11 residues.

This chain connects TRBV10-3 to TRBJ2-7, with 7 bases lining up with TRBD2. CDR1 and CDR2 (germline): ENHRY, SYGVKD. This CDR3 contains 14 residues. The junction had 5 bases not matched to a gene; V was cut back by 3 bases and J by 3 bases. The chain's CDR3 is CAISESGAHYEQYF. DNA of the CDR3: TGTGCCATCAGTGAAAGCGGGGCCCACTACGAGCAGTACTTC.

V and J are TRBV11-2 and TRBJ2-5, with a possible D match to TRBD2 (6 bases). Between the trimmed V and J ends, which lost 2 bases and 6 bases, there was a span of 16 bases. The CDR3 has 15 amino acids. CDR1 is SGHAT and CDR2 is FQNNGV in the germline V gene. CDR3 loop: CASSLSGETRQTQYF. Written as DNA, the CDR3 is TGTGCCAGCAGCTTATCGGGGGAGACCCGTCAGACCCAGTACTTC.

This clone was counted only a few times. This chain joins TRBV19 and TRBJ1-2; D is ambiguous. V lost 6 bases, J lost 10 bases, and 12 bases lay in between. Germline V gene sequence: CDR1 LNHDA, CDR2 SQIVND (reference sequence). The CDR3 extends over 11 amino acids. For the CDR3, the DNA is TGTGCCAGTAGCTTTATGTATTCCTACACCTTC. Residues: CASSFMYSYTF.

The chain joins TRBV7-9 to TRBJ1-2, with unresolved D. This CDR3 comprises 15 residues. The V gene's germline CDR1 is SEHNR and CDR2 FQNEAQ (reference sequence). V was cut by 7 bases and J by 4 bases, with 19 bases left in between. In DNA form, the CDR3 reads TGTGCCAGCACCACCGGGAAGGCCAGATCCTATGGCTACACCTTC. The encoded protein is CASTTGKARSYGYTF.

CDR3 coding DNA: TGTGCCAGCAGCCCCCGACTCTACAATGAGCAGTTCTTC. Translating it yields CASSPRLYNEQFF. The chain employs TRBV9 and TRBJ2-1; unclear D gene. The CDR3 totals 13 residues. Germline V gene lookup returns CDR1 SGDLS and CDR2 YYNGEE. V was clipped by 4 bases and J by 3 bases, with 8 bases between them.

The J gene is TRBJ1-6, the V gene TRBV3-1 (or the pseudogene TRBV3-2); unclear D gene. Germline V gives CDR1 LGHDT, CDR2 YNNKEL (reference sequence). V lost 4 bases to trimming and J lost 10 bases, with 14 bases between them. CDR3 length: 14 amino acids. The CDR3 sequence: CASSPLVENSPLHF. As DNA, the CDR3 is TGTGCCAGCAGCCCACTCGTGGAGAACTCACCCCTCCACTTT.

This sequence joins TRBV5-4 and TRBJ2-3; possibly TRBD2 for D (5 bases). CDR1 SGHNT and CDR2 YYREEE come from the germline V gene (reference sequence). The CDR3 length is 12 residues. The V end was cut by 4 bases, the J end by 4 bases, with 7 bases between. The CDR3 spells CASSGSADTQYF. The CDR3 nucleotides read TGTGCCAGCAGCGGGAGCGCAGATACGCAGTATTTT.

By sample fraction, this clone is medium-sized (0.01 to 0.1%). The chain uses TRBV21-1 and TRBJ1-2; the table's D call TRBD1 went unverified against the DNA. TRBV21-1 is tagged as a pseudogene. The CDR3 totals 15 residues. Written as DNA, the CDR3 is TGTGCCAGCAGCAGGCCATGGCTAGGGACAAATGGCTACACCTTC. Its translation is CASSRPWLGTNGYTF.

The CDR3 protein is CASSIYPTGAYEQYF. The CDR3 nucleotides are TGTGCCAGTAGTATATACCCCACAGGGGCTTACGAGCAGTACTTC. This chain links TRBV19 with TRBJ2-7; 7 bases line up with TRBD1. The V and J ends lost 2 bases and 4 bases, in that order; junction bases with no gene match: 8. The CDR3 is 15 residues long. CDR1 is LNHDA and CDR2 is SQIVND in the germline V gene (reference sequence).

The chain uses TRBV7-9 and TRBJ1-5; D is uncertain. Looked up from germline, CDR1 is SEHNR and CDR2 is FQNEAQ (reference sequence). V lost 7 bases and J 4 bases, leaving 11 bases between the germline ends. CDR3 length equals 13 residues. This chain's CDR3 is CASTLGANQPQHF. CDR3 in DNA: TGTGCCAGCACCTTGGGAGCTAATCAGCCCCAGCATTTT.

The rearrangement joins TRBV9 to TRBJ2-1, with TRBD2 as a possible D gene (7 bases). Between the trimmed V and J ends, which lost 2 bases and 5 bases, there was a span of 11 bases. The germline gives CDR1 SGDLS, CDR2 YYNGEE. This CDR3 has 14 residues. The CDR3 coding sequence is TGTGCCAGCAGCGTCGGGGGGCCTGACAATGAGCAGTTCTTC. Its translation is CASSVGGPDNEQFF.

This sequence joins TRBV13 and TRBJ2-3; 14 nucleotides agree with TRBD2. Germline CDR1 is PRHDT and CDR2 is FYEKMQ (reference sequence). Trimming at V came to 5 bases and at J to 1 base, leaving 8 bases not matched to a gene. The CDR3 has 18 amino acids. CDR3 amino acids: CASSTRLAGGLGTDTQYF. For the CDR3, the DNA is TGTGCCAGCAGCACCAGACTAGCGGGGGGGCTTGGCACAGATACGCAGTATTTT.